Listed here are 29 T cell receptor beta chains from one sample, sequenced in a study of spatial heterogeneity in lung cancer. Broader study findings: Expanded alpha and beta TCR counts within tumors tracked tumor mutation counts.

The antigens these receptors bind are not known. MiXCR, run by TCRdb on the 5' RACE reads, gives a single entry per CDR3 protein. The table records 10,000 or so distinct CDR3 sequences, around 10% of them present only once. The time point: sample taken at primary tumor resection. The specimen comprised lung tumor tissue, sampled at surgery. Receptor source: a male donor with early-stage non-small cell lung cancer.

This clonotype was found many times. The V gene is TRBV3-1, the J gene TRBJ1-1; D might be TRBD1 (5 bases). Germline V CDR1 and CDR2: LGHDT, YNNKEL (reference sequence). V was pared by 6 bases and J by 1 base, with 9 bases between. The CDR3 consists of 13 residues. The CDR3 region is CASSPTENTEAFF. The CDR3 DNA is TGTGCCAGCAGTCCGACAGAGAACACTGAAGCTTTCTTT.

The table lists this clonotype with many counts. J is TRBJ1-2 and V is TRBV6-1; no definite D call. There are 13 residues in the CDR3. V lost 8 bases to trimming and J lost 2 bases, with 12 bases between them. Germline lookup yields CDR1 MNHNS and CDR2 SASEGT. CDR3 sequence (DNA): TGTGCCAGCGGAGGGTATGGAAACTATGGCTACACCTTC. It codes for CASGGYGNYGYTF.

This clonotype was recorded at least ten times. V usage is TRBV5-1 and J usage is TRBJ2-2; 9 nucleotides align to TRBD1. CDR1 and CDR2 (germline): SGHRS, YFSETQ. The length of the CDR3 is 15 residues. J lost 4 bases, V lost 4 bases, and 5 bases had no gene match. The CDR3, as DNA: TGCGCCAGCAGCCACTCGGGACAGGGCACCGGGGAGCTGTTTTTT. It is translated as CASSHSGQGTGELFF.

This clonotype appeared a few times. The chain is built from TRBV18 and TRBJ1-2, with 9 bases identical to TRBD1. Unmatched junction bases numbered 3, after V lost 3 bases and J lost 1 base. There are 15 residues in the CDR3. The germline V gene encodes CDR1 KGHSH and CDR2 LQKENI. DNA of the CDR3: TGTGCCAGCTCACCCGGGACAGGGAGTAACTATGGCTACACCTTC. Protein: CASSPGTGSNYGYTF.

By sample fraction, this clonotype is medium-sized. V is TRBV6-1 and J is TRBJ2-5; the D gene is possibly TRBD2 (5 bases). The CDR3 is made up of 13 amino acids. CDR1 and CDR2 (germline): MNHNS, SASEGT. Trimming shortened V by 8 bases and J by 4 bases, and 14 bases separated the two germline ends. The CDR3 protein is CASRYRGLETQYF. The CDR3 DNA is TGTGCCAGCCGCTACCGAGGGTTAGAGACCCAGTACTTC.

This clonotype has at least ten counts. The CDR3 region has the DNA TGTGCCAGCACAACTACTAGGACATCAGAGCAGTTCTTC. This encodes CASTTTRTSEQFF. The gene calls are TRBV2 and TRBJ2-1; the D call may be TRBD1 or TRBD2 (5 bases each). CDR1 and CDR2 (germline): SNHLY, FYNNEI. The germline V and J ends were trimmed by 7 bases and 10 bases, with 17 bases remaining between them. The CDR3 length is 13 residues.

At least ten counts were recorded for this clonotype. The chain couples TRBV6-5 to TRBJ1-2; D perhaps matches TRBD1 (6 bases). V lost 2 bases and J lost 6, with 10 bases in between. The CDR3 is made up of 13 amino acids. Germline V CDR1 and CDR2: MNHEY, SVGAGI. This CDR3 reads CASSYGGPDGYTF. CDR3 coding DNA: TGTGCCAGCAGTTACGGGGGCCCCGATGGCTACACCTTC.

This clonotype has at least ten counts. The rearrangement links TRBV10-3 to TRBJ1-2; 7 bases match TRBD1. Germline trimming cut 3 bases from V and 0 bases from J; bases unmatched to any gene: 1. The CDR3 totals 14 residues. Germline-derived CDR1 and CDR2 are ENHRY and SYGVKD. This CDR3 reads CAISEQGTNYGYTF. CDR3 DNA: TGTGCCATCAGTGAACAGGGGACTAACTATGGCTACACCTTC.

This clonotype counts as medium-sized (0.01 to 0.1%). Here the CDR3 reads CASRKKAGGLYEQYF. The CDR3 DNA sequence: TGTGCCAGCAGAAAGAAAGCGGGAGGCCTATACGAGCAGTACTTC. The chain combines TRBV27 with TRBJ2-7; 9 bases fit TRBD2. The CDR3 length is 15 residues. The V gene end was trimmed by 6 bases and the J gene end by 4 bases; junction bases not matched to a gene: 10. Germline CDR1 reads MNHEY; CDR2 reads SMNVEV (reference sequence).

This clonotype appeared many times. This sequence joins TRBV12-3 or TRBV12-4 and TRBJ1-5; maybe TRBD1 (5 bases). The CDR3 spans 14 residues. V gave up 5 bases and J gave up 1 base, with 9 bases separating them. CDR3 loop: CASSGGTSNQPQHF. CDR3 coding DNA: TGTGCCAGCAGTGGGGGGACGAGCAATCAGCCCCAGCATTTT.

This clonotype was seen only once. The CDR3 sequence: CASSLFGNQPQHF. CDR3 DNA sequence: TGTGCCAGCAGTTTATTCGGCAATCAGCCCCAGCATTTT. The chain employs TRBV27 and TRBJ1-5; D ambiguous. CDR3 length equals 13 residues. CDR1 is MNHEY and CDR2 is SMNVEV in the germline V gene (reference sequence). Trimming stripped 1 base from V and 2 bases from J, with 3 bases between.

This clonotype is medium-sized within its sample. J is TRBJ2-3 and V is TRBV4-2; D gene unclear. The V and J ends lost 0 bases and 0 bases respectively, with 4 bases between them. CDR1 is LGHNA and CDR2 is YNFKEQ in the germline V gene. This CDR3 comprises 14 residues. CDR3 sequence (DNA): TGTGCCAGCAGCCAAGACCCCAGCACAGATACGCAGTATTTT. Amino acid sequence: CASSQDPSTDTQYF.

J is TRBJ2-6 and V is TRBV18, with 8 positions matching TRBD1. Per the germline V gene, CDR1 is KGHSH and CDR2 is LQKENI. The CDR3 is made up of 19 amino acids. With 1 base clipped from V and 1 base from J, the junction kept 9 bases outside the gene matches. The CDR3 loop is CASSPRQGALNSGANVLTF. The CDR3 coding sequence is TGTGCCAGCTCACCACGTCAGGGGGCGCTTAATTCTGGGGCCAACGTCCTGACTTTC.

This clonotype is labeled as medium-sized. The rearrangement uses TRBV27 and TRBJ2-1; D is ambiguous. From germline, CDR1 is MNHEY and CDR2 SMNVEV (reference sequence). Trimming removed 3 bases from V and 3 bases from J, with 6 bases in between. The CDR3 covers 13 residues. The CDR3 DNA reads TGTGCCAGCAGTTTCGGCAGCTACAATGAGCAGTTCTTC. It encodes CASSFGSYNEQFF.

By sample share, this clonotype is medium-sized. The gene calls are TRBV11-2 and TRBJ2-3, with D perhaps being TRBD1 or TRBD2 (5 bases each). V dropped 5 bases and J dropped 2 bases, with 14 bases sitting between them. Germline values: CDR1 SGHAT, CDR2 FQNNGV. The CDR3 sequence is 15 residues long. The CDR3 nucleotides are TGTGCCAGCAGCCGAACGGGACGGCTCACAGATACGCAGTATTTT. This translates into CASSRTGRLTDTQYF.

This clonotype came up many times. The rearrangement links TRBV6-1 to TRBJ2-2, with D hard to call. This CDR3 has 15 residues. CDR1 and CDR2 from the germline V gene are MNHNS and SASEGT. The V end was cut by 2 bases, the J end by 4 bases, with 11 bases between. CDR3 sequence: CASSELGIGTGELFF. The CDR3 nucleotides are TGTGCCAGCAGTGAATTGGGGATCGGCACCGGGGAGCTGTTTTTT.

This clonotype has ten or more counts. The V gene is TRBV12-3 or TRBV12-4, the J gene TRBJ1-4; D is perhaps TRBD1 (6 bases). The CDR3 length is 14 residues. V lost 3 bases, J lost 10 bases, and 15 bases lay in between. CDR3 sequence reads: CASSFSGRGLKLFF. The CDR3 DNA follows: TGTGCCAGCAGTTTCTCGGGCAGGGGCTTAAAACTGTTTTTT.

This clonotype was observed at least ten times. The genes are TRBV6-5 and TRBJ2-3; the match to TRBD2 covers 14 bases. Germline assignment: CDR1 MNHEY and CDR2 SVGAGI. The CDR3 spans 15 residues. V lost 7 bases, J lost 5 bases, and 5 bases stayed unmatched. The CDR3, as DNA: TGTGCCAGCAAAACCGGGACTAGCGGGAGAGATACGCAGTATTTT. Amino acids: CASKTGTSGRDTQYF.

V and J are TRBV7-3 and TRBJ1-4; D unresolved. This CDR3 is built from 15 residues. Trimming pared 5 bases from V and 13 bases from J, leaving 23 bases between. Germline CDR1 reads SGHTA; CDR2 reads FQGTGA. The CDR3 nucleotides are TGTGCCAGCAGCGCCTCAGGCTCGGCTAATGGAAGACTGTTTTTT. Protein sequence: CASSASGSANGRLFF.

This clonotype was picked up a small number of times. This chain uses TRBV25-1 with TRBJ2-1; D is perhaps TRBD2 (5 bases). This CDR3 has 16 residues. CDR1 is MGHDK and CDR2 is SYGVNS in the germline V gene. Deletions cut 2 bases from V and 0 bases from J, with 11 bases between. The chain's CDR3 is CASSEAAGSSYNEQFF. CDR3 DNA: TGTGCCAGCAGTGAAGCGGCGGGTAGCTCCTACAATGAGCAGTTCTTC.

This clonotype has at least ten counts. J is TRBJ2-1 and V is TRBV19, with TRBD2 matching 12 bases. V shed 6 bases and J 6 bases; nucleotides not matched to a gene: 3. The CDR3 has 14 residues. Germline V gene sequence: CDR1 LNHDA, CDR2 SQIVND (reference sequence). The CDR3 here is CASSKTSGGNEQFF. In nucleotides, the CDR3 is TGTGCCAGTAGCAAGACTAGCGGGGGCAATGAGCAGTTCTTC.

V gene TRBV6-5 combines with J gene TRBJ1-2; 9 nucleotides match TRBD1. This CDR3 has 16 amino acids. Trimming removed 5 bases from V and 4 bases from J; junction bases left unmatched: 11. CDR1 is MNHEY, CDR2 SVGAGI, per germline. CDR3 residues: CASSPTPGQGPYGYTF. The DNA for the CDR3 is TGTGCCAGCAGTCCAACGCCGGGACAGGGACCCTATGGCTACACCTTC.

This clonotype was observed many times. The rearrangement links TRBV29-1 to TRBJ2-7, with D possibly being TRBD1 (5 bases). This CDR3 region has 12 residues. V dropped 7 bases and J dropped 3 bases, with 13 bases sitting between them. Germline assignment: CDR1 SQVTM and CDR2 ANQGSEA. CDR3 residues: CSGMTVSYEQYF. For the CDR3, the DNA is TGCAGCGGGATGACAGTTAGCTACGAGCAGTACTTC.

This clonotype appeared many times. The J gene is TRBJ2-7, the V gene TRBV10-2; possibly TRBD1 or TRBD2 for D (6 bases each). CDR3 length: 14 residues. Trimming removed 7 bases from V and 3 bases from J, with 16 bases in between. Germline V lookup: CDR1 WSHSY, CDR2 SAAADI. CDR3 protein: CASTNGGHFYEQYF. CDR3 nucleotide sequence: TGCGCCAGCACGAACGGGGGACATTTCTACGAGCAGTACTTC.

This clonotype was detected ten times or more. The chain is built from TRBV15 and TRBJ2-5, with 10 bases lining up with TRBD2. J lost 2 bases, V lost 3 bases, and 9 bases had no gene match. The germline gives CDR1 LNHNV, CDR2 YYDKDF (reference sequence). This CDR3 is built from 17 residues. In DNA form, the CDR3 reads TGTGCCACCAGCAGTGGGGTGAGGACTAGCGGTCAAGAGACCCAGTACTTC. Its translation is CATSSGVRTSGQETQYF.

This clonotype has ten or more counts. The chain uses TRBV7-8 and TRBJ2-1, with D uncertain. Per the germline V gene, CDR1 is SGHVS and CDR2 is FQNEAQ. The germline V and J ends were trimmed by 1 base and 0 bases, with 13 bases remaining between them. The CDR3 spans 17 residues. In DNA, the CDR3 is TGTGCCAGCAGCTTAGTGTTGGGCGCTAGCTCCTACAATGAGCAGTTCTTC. The encoded protein is CASSLVLGASSYNEQFF.

V is TRBV7-6 and J is TRBJ1-5, with unresolved D. V lost 1 base and J lost 3, with 10 bases in between. CDR3 size: 15 residues. Germline lookup yields CDR1 SGHVS and CDR2 FNYEAQ. Written as DNA, the CDR3 is TGTGCCAGCAGCTTAGAGGGAACCCCCAATCAGCCCCAGCATTTT. It encodes CASSLEGTPNQPQHF.

This clonotype counts as medium-sized. CDR3 in amino acids: CASTLRLLAGSDTQYF. The CDR3, as DNA: TGTGCCAGCACCCTTAGGTTACTAGCGGGTAGCGATACGCAGTATTTT. The V call is TRBV5-5, the J call TRBJ2-3; 9 bases line up with TRBD2. After removal of 6 bases from V and 6 bases from J, the junction contained 14 bases not matched to a gene. The V gene's germline CDR1 is SGHKS and CDR2 YYEKEE (reference sequence). CDR3 length: 16 residues.

This clonotype was found many times. The chain is built from TRBV2 and TRBJ2-5; either TRBD1 or TRBD2 may supply D (5 bases each). The CDR3 sequence is 15 residues long. Germline V gives CDR1 SNHLY, CDR2 FYNNEI. V was pared by 3 bases and J by 4 bases, with 15 bases between. The CDR3 is CASSDFGQRGETQYF. The CDR3 nucleotides are TGTGCCAGCAGTGATTTTGGCCAGAGGGGAGAGACCCAGTACTTC.